This paragraph covers one T cell receptor (beta chain) sequence. Its antigen remains unidentified. This CDR3 is built from 15 residues. The germline CDR1 and CDR2 sequences are SGHNT and YENEEA. V was pared by 4 bases and J by 0 bases, with 12 bases between. This entry comes from a study of T cell responses to AZD1222 COVID-19 vaccine. Study findings and constraints: Vaccination with two AZD1222 doses was followed by a rise in Spike-specific TCR breadth and depth. Within unmutated variant regions lay the reported targets of nearly half of spike-specific TCRs. Baseline serology detected seropositivity in only a handful of AZD1222 recipients.

TCRdb keeps only in-frame clones here, not all; method: immunoSEQ multiplex PCR. The sample has about 150,000 clones, approximately 90% seen once. The clonotype originates from an adult who received the AZD1222 COVID-19 vaccine. The sequencing here drew on peripheral blood, taken 28 days after the second AZD1222 dose. The gene calls are TRBV11-3 and TRBJ1-2; the D is unclear. CDR3 protein: CASSSSRAANYGYTF. The CDR3 region has the DNA TGTGCCAGCAGCTCGAGCAGAGCTGCTAACTATGGCTACACCTTC.